These 20 T cell receptor beta chains were sequenced from one sample in a study of beta chain features in type 1 diabetes. General study findings and limits: Patients with Type 1 diabetes showed moderately but significantly shorter TCRB CDR3s in all four CD4+ subsets.

The whole isolated RNA underwent reverse transcription, so sequencing captured expressed TCRB transcripts. Clones were sequenced by immunoSEQ multiplex PCR, and TCRdb holds only the in-frame ones, with some missing. This sample has roughly 280,000 clones; around 22% occur once, and the top ten carry 0.012%. No antigen has been assigned to these receptors. The sample comprised naive CD4+ T cells from blood. All receptors derive from a woman aged 25 to 39 with type 1 diabetes.

The gene calls are TRBV4-1 and TRBJ2-5; possible D gene TRBD2, 7 bases. CDR3 length: 17 amino acids. The V end was cut by 0 bases, the J end by 7 bases, with 21 bases between. Germline loops: CDR1 MGHRA, CDR2 YSYEKL. CDR3 sequence: CASSQDRPGGARGTQYF. CDR3 in DNA: TGCGCCAGCAGCCAAGATCGACCTGGGGGGGCTCGGGGGACCCAGTACTTC.

This clone showed up just a few times. The chain links TRBV5-1 to TRBJ2-6, with TRBD2 as a possible D gene (6 bases). Germline values: CDR1 SGHRS, CDR2 YFSETQ. The V gene lost 0 bases and the J gene lost 2 bases, with 9 bases spanning the gap. This CDR3 has 16 residues. DNA for the CDR3: TGCGCCAGCAGCTTGGACGGGGGTCCTGGGGCCAACGTCCTGACTTTC. Translating gives CASSLDGGPGANVLTF.

The CDR3, as DNA: TGTGCCTGGAGTCGGGGGACAGGGAGATACAACGAGCAGTACTTC. Residues: CAWSRGTGRYNEQYF. V usage is TRBV30 and J usage is TRBJ2-7; 9 nucleotides match TRBD1. Germline CDR1 GTSNPN, CDR2 SVGIG (reference sequence). Trimming took 2 bases from V and 5 from J; bases not matched to a gene: 10. CDR3 length: 15 amino acids. Using reference TRBV30 and TRBJ2-7 for the parts outside the CDR3, the full variable domain is SQTIHQWPATLVQPVGSPLSLECTVEGTSNPNLYWYRQAAGRGLQLLFYSVGIGQISSEVPQNLSASRPQDRQFILSSKKLLLSDSGFYLCAWSRGTGRYNEQYFGPGTRLTVT.

This clone has just a few counts. The V gene is TRBV27, the J gene TRBJ2-1, with TRBD2 as a possible D gene (7 bases). With 1 base removed from V and 3 bases from J, the gap between germline ends came to 16 bases. Germline CDR1 and CDR2: MNHEY and SMNVEV (reference sequence). The CDR3 has 17 residues. The CDR3 DNA is TGTGCCAGCAGTTTATTCGGGGGGCTAGCCGTCTACAATGAGCAGTTCTTC. This gives the protein CASSLFGGLAVYNEQFF.

On this clone: Other DNA sequences in the same sample also yield this CDR3. The rearrangement joins TRBV30 to TRBJ1-1; no clear D gene. The CDR3 covers 11 residues. Germline assignment: CDR1 GTSNPN and CDR2 SVGIG (reference sequence). The ends were cut back, 0 bases at V and 7 bases at J, with 6 bases in the middle. DNA for the CDR3: TGTGCCTGGAGTGTAGCTGGTGAAGCTTTCTTT. This encodes CAWSVAGEAFF.

The chain uses TRBV28 and TRBJ2-4; 8 nucleotides match TRBD1. The length of the CDR3 is 17 residues. The germline V gene has CDR1 MDHEN and CDR2 SYDVKM. The trim removed 2 bases at V and 5 bases at J, leaving 11 bases unmatched. The CDR3 is CASSLRQGASAQNIQYF. CDR3 nucleotide sequence: TGTGCCAGCAGTTTACGGCAGGGGGCGTCCGCCCAAAACATTCAGTACTTC. Supplemented by reference TRBV28 and TRBJ2-4, the full variable domain reads DVKVTQSSRYLVKRTGEKVFLECVQDMDHENMFWYRQDPGLGLRLIYFSYDVKMKEKGDIPEGYSVSREKKERFSLILESASTNQTSMYLCASSLRQGASAQNIQYFGAGTRLSVL.

This clone turned up a few times. The chain is built from TRBV15 and TRBJ2-1; 9 bases are a match to TRBD2. V shed 0 bases, J shed 4 bases, and the junction held 7 bases outside the gene matches. The CDR3 is made up of 17 amino acids. In germline, CDR1 is LNHNV, CDR2 YYDKDF (reference sequence). CDR3 sequence (DNA): TGTGCCACCAGCAGAGAGGAGGGGCTAGCGGGATACAATGAGCAGTTCTTC. It codes for CATSREEGLAGYNEQFF.

This clone has just a few counts. V usage is TRBV30 and J usage is TRBJ2-1, with D perhaps TRBD1 (5 bases). The V end was cut by 4 bases, the J end by 0 bases, with 10 bases between. The CDR3 covers 14 residues. Germline CDR1 and CDR2: GTSNPN and SVGIG (reference sequence). The CDR3 here is CAWTWGYSYNEQFF. The CDR3 DNA is TGTGCCTGGACGTGGGGCTACTCCTACAATGAGCAGTTCTTC.

This chain links TRBV28 with TRBJ2-7, with D possibly TRBD1 on 5 matching bases. The ends were cut back, 3 bases at V and 9 bases at J, with 18 bases in the middle. Germline V gene sequence: CDR1 MDHEN, CDR2 SYDVKM. CDR3 size: 14 residues. DNA for the CDR3: TGTGCCAGCAGTTTTGGCAGTCCTGTGGGGCGGCAGTACTTC. It is translated as CASSFGSPVGRQYF.

Of note for this clone: The same CDR3 is also encoded by other DNA sequences in this sample. The chain links TRBV30 to TRBJ2-5; weak D call: TRBD2 (5 bases). CDR3 length: 10 residues. V lost 5 bases to trimming and J lost 5 bases, with 6 bases between them. Germline CDR1 reads GTSNPN; CDR2 reads SVGIG (reference sequence). The chain's CDR3 is CAWGGETQYF. In DNA form, the CDR3 reads TGTGCCTGGGGCGGGGAGACCCAGTACTTC.

The chain combines TRBV7-9 with TRBJ2-1; a weak D match, TRBD2 (5 bases). Per germline, CDR1 SEHNR and CDR2 FQNEAQ (reference sequence). This CDR3 is 15 amino acids long. The V and J ends lost 4 bases and 5 bases respectively, with 15 bases between them. CDR3 region: CASSSIGGSHNEQFF. CDR3 DNA sequence: TGTGCCAGCAGCTCGATCGGCGGGTCCCACAATGAGCAGTTCTTC. Based on the CDR3 plus reference TRBV7-9 and TRBJ2-1, the full variable domain is DTGVSQNPRHKITKRGQNVTFRCDPISEHNRLYWYRQTLGQGPEFLTYFQNEAQLEKSRLLSDRFSAERPKGSFSTLEIQRTEQGDSAMYLCASSSIGGSHNEQFFGPGTRLTVL.

This clone was observed a handful of times. The chain carries TRBV9 and TRBJ2-1; D unclear. V shed 0 bases and J shed 4 bases, with 8 bases lying between them. CDR3 length: 14 amino acids. Germline-derived CDR1 and CDR2 are SGDLS and YYNGEE. CDR3 sequence: CASSVGGKYNEQFF. In DNA, the CDR3 is TGTGCCAGCAGCGTAGGAGGCAAATACAATGAGCAGTTCTTC.

The V gene is TRBV9, the J gene TRBJ2-7; D is perhaps TRBD1 (6 bases). V lost 2 bases, J lost 4 bases, and 10 bases lay in between. Germline V gene sequence: CDR1 SGDLS, CDR2 YYNGEE. The CDR3 sequence is 13 residues long. CDR3 nucleotides: TGTGCCAGCAGCGTTTCAGGACAGTACGAGCAGTACTTC. As protein: CASSVSGQYEQYF.

This clone was seen a handful of times. This chain connects TRBV28 to TRBJ2-3; D is uncertain. CDR3 length equals 13 residues. The V end was cut by 4 bases, the J end by 1 base, with 6 bases between. CDR1 MDHEN and CDR2 SYDVKM come from the germline V gene. This CDR3 is CASSSFGTDTQYF. The CDR3 DNA is TGTGCCAGCAGTTCGTTTGGCACAGATACGCAGTATTTT. The full variable domain, rest sourced from reference TRBV28 and TRBJ2-3, is DVKVTQSSRYLVKRTGEKVFLECVQDMDHENMFWYRQDPGLGLRLIYFSYDVKMKEKGDIPEGYSVSREKKERFSLILESASTNQTSMYLCASSSFGTDTQYFGPGTRLTVL.

V and J are TRBV7-9 and TRBJ2-7, with 9 positions matching TRBD1. The CDR3 loop spans 16 amino acids. From germline, CDR1 is SEHNR and CDR2 FQNEAQ (reference sequence). V lost 1 base and J lost 2; bases outside the gene matches: 6. This chain's CDR3 is CASSLGGQGRTYEQYF. The DNA of the CDR3 is TGTGCCAGCAGCTTAGGTGGACAGGGGAGAACCTACGAGCAGTACTTC.

This clone was observed a handful of times. V and J are TRBV6-1 and TRBJ2-5, with D maybe TRBD2 (5 bases). V lost 6 bases and J 6 bases, leaving 8 bases between the germline ends. The CDR3 extends over 11 amino acids. Germline-derived CDR1 and CDR2 are MNHNS and SASEGT. The CDR3 region is CASSSGKTQYF. Written as DNA, the CDR3 is TGTGCCAGCAGCTCCGGGAAGACCCAGTACTTC.

This clone appeared a few times. The chain joins TRBV2 to TRBJ1-1; no definite D call. The V gene's germline CDR1 is SNHLY and CDR2 FYNNEI. The CDR3 loop spans 14 amino acids. The V and J ends lost 7 bases and 5 bases respectively, with 17 bases between them. CDR3 DNA sequence: TGTGCCAGCACCGTCGAATATGAGGGAACTGAAGCTTTCTTT. Its translation is CASTVEYEGTEAFF.

This clone showed up just a few times. The CDR3 DNA reads as TGTGCCAGCAGCTTCGCGGGTAGTCAAGAGACCCAGTACTTC. Translation gives CASSFAGSQETQYF. V gene TRBV5-4 combines with J gene TRBJ2-5; a possible D gene is TRBD2 (5 bases). V was trimmed by 2 bases and J by 2 bases, leaving 10 bases between them. The CDR3 loop spans 14 amino acids. The germline CDR1 and CDR2 sequences are SGHNT and YYREEE (reference sequence).

The V and J genes are TRBV7-8 and TRBJ1-2, with 8 bases identical to TRBD1. Looked up from germline, CDR1 is SGHVS and CDR2 is FQNEAQ. The CDR3 is 13 amino acids. The trim removed 1 base at V and 10 bases at J, leaving 5 bases unmatched. CDR3 in DNA: TGTGCCAGCAGCTTAGAGGTGGGACAGGTCTACACCTTC. Translation: CASSLEVGQVYTF.

V and J are TRBV7-2 and TRBJ2-2; TRBD2 matches at 7 bases. The germline gives CDR1 SGHTA, CDR2 FQGNSA. This CDR3 spans 15 amino acids. Unmatched junction bases numbered 4, after V lost 5 bases and J lost 1 base. Written as DNA, the CDR3 is TGTGCCAGCAGCCTGGAGCGGGAGAACACCGGGGAGCTGTTTTTT. Encoded protein: CASSLERENTGELFF.